These 27 T cell receptor beta chains share one sample of origin, sequenced in a study of regulatory T cells in long-lasting Graves disease. Building the TCR beta libraries relied on iRepertoire HTBI primers, and CDR3 regions underwent Arm-PCR. TCRdb re-analysed the multiplex PCR reads in MiXCR, keeping a single row per CDR3 protein. Among 200,000 to 250,000 distinct CDR3 sequences, 15% to 20% were seen once, and the ten largest hold approximately 12%. The time point denotes: newly diagnosed GD, antithyroid drugs for less than 3 months. PBMC RNA was the source of the TCR library. This sample also appeared in a second study, on T cells in Graves' hyperthyroidism and ophthalmopathy.

The specimen comprised peripheral blood mononuclear cells (PBMCs), sampled at new diagnosis, from a patient treated with antithyroid drugs. The receptor source for this set is a woman in her 30s with Graves disease.

Many counts were recorded for this clonotype. V is TRBV28 and J is TRBJ2-3; 9 positions agree with TRBD2. Germline V lookup: CDR1 MDHEN, CDR2 SYDVKM. The CDR3 is 16 residues long. V was clipped by 5 bases and J by 5 bases; unmatched bases: 11. This CDR3 reads CASSRPGLAFGDTQYF. The DNA for the CDR3 is TGTGCCAGCAGTCGACCGGGACTAGCTTTTGGAGATACGCAGTATTTT.

The chain employs TRBV5-6 and TRBJ2-3, with TRBD1 matching over 9 bases. Germline V gene sequence: CDR1 SGHDT, CDR2 YYEEEE. V lost 5 bases, J lost 3 bases, and 7 bases stayed unmatched. The CDR3 covers 15 residues. The CDR3 region has the DNA TGTGCCAGCAGTTTCCCCGGGACAGGGACAGATACGCAGTATTTT. As protein: CASSFPGTGTDTQYF.

This clonotype was detected many times. The chain combines TRBV6-6 with TRBJ2-5; D may be TRBD1 (6 bases). The CDR3 loop spans 15 amino acids. Looked up from germline, CDR1 is MNHNY and CDR2 is SVGAGI (reference sequence). The V and J ends lost 0 bases and 5 bases respectively, with 13 bases between them. DNA of the CDR3: TGTGCCAGCAGTTACTCGGGGACCCAGGGGGAGACCCAGTACTTC. Amino acids: CASSYSGTQGETQYF.

This clonotype was picked up many times. The gene calls are TRBV2 and TRBJ2-3, with D perhaps matching TRBD2 (5 bases). Germline CDR1 SNHLY, CDR2 FYNNEI. The length of the CDR3 is 15 residues. V was pared by 3 bases and J by 4 bases, with 14 bases between. CDR3 sequence (DNA): TGTGCCAGCAGTGACCGGGGTACGAGCGCAGATACGCAGTATTTT. Its protein product is CASSDRGTSADTQYF. Together with reference TRBV2 and TRBJ2-3, the CDR3 gives the full variable domain: EPEVTQTPSHQVTQMGQEVILRCVPISNHLYFYWYRQILGQKVEFLVSFYNNEISEKSEIFDDQFSVERPDGSNFTLKIRSTKLEDSAMYFCASSDRGTSADTQYFGPGTRLTVL.

This clonotype showed up just a few times. This rearrangement joins TRBV19 to TRBJ1-2; 7 nucleotides agree with TRBD1. Germline CDR1 LNHDA, CDR2 SQIVND (reference sequence). V gave up 3 bases and J gave up 3 bases; unmatched junction bases: 4. The CDR3 has 14 amino acids. Written as DNA, the CDR3 is TGTGCCAGTAGTATGGGACAGAGGGACTATGGCTACACCTTC. This gives the protein CASSMGQRDYGYTF.

The chain has TRBV12-3 or TRBV12-4 and TRBJ2-7; TRBD2 might be the D (5 bases). V gave up 6 bases and J gave up 7 bases, with 22 bases separating them. This CDR3 spans 15 amino acids. For the CDR3, the DNA is TGTGCCAGCAGCCTAGATCTCGACTACCTCAAGGAGCAGTACTTC. It is translated as CASSLDLDYLKEQYF.

This clonotype was seen at least ten times. V is TRBV11-2 and J is TRBJ2-1; no definite D call. CDR1 and CDR2 from the germline V gene are SGHAT and FQNNGV. V was shortened by 3 bases and J by 8 bases, with 14 bases between the two germline ends. The CDR3 length is 14 residues. The CDR3 DNA sequence: TGTGCCAGCAGCTTCCTCGGGCGAAGCTATGAGCAGTTCTTC. It codes for CASSFLGRSYEQFF.

Many counts were recorded for this clonotype. This chain uses TRBV12-3 or TRBV12-4 with TRBJ1-3; D unclear. The CDR3 is made up of 14 amino acids. Deletions cut 3 bases from V and 4 bases from J, with 10 bases between. The CDR3 nucleotides are TGTGCCAGCAGTTTGTCGGGGAGGGGAAACACCATATATTTT. Protein sequence: CASSLSGRGNTIYF.

This clonotype has a count of ten or more. The chain carries TRBV6-1 and TRBJ1-1, with D tentatively TRBD1 (5 bases). There are 19 residues in the CDR3. The V end was cut by 8 bases, the J end by 3 bases, with 31 bases between. Germline assignment: CDR1 MNHNS and CDR2 SASEGT. CDR3 sequence (DNA): TGTGCCAGCCTTTTTCAGGGTGTAAGGCAGGGAGGCACGGACACTGAAGCTTTCTTT. This translates into CASLFQGVRQGGTDTEAFF.

This clonotype has at least ten counts. The V and J genes are TRBV7-6 and TRBJ1-6; weak D call: TRBD1 (6 bases). This CDR3 has 15 amino acids. V lost 5 bases to trimming and J lost 9 bases, with 17 bases between them. The V gene's germline CDR1 is SGHVS and CDR2 FNYEAQ. The CDR3 sequence: CASSPTRGSGSPLHF. In DNA, the CDR3 is TGTGCCAGCAGCCCCACCAGGGGAAGTGGTTCACCCCTCCACTTT. The complete variable domain, with remaining parts taken from reference TRBV7-6 and TRBJ1-6, reads GAGVSQSPRYKVTKRGQDVALRCDPISGHVSLYWYRQALGQGPEFLTYFNYEAQQDKSGLPNDRFSAERPEGSISTLTIQRTEQRDSAMYRCASSPTRGSGSPLHFGNGTRLTVT.

This clonotype was picked up many times. The chain has TRBV11-2 and TRBJ2-5; 7 bases align to TRBD2. CDR1 and CDR2 from the germline V gene are SGHAT and FQNNGV. The CDR3 extends over 17 amino acids. V lost 3 bases and J lost 0; bases outside the gene matches: 10. CDR3 nucleotide sequence: TGTGCCAGCAGCTTCCCCAAAATGGGAGGGAACCAAGAGACCCAGTACTTC. Its translation is CASSFPKMGGNQETQYF.

This clonotype occurred many times. The rearrangement uses TRBV4-2 and TRBJ2-3; 14 nucleotides agree with TRBD2. CDR3 length: 18 amino acids. The V gene end was trimmed by 4 bases and the J gene end by 5 bases; junction bases not matched to a gene: 11. Germline V gene sequence: CDR1 LGHNA, CDR2 YNFKEQ. The CDR3 sequence is CASSRTGTSGSSVDTQYF. The CDR3 DNA is TGTGCCAGCAGCCGCACCGGGACTAGCGGGAGTTCAGTAGATACGCAGTATTTT.

This clonotype was counted ten times or more. The chain couples TRBV6-1 to TRBJ2-2; D is unclear. The CDR3 is made up of 14 amino acids. Germline V lookup: CDR1 MNHNS, CDR2 SASEGT. Deletions cut 2 bases from V and 1 base from J, with 5 bases between. CDR3 amino acids: CASSELRNTGELFF. The CDR3 coding sequence is TGTGCCAGCAGTGAATTAAGGAACACCGGGGAGCTGTTTTTT.

This clonotype was picked up many times. This rearrangement joins TRBV10-3 to TRBJ2-5; possible D gene TRBD1, 6 bases. This CDR3 contains 13 residues. CDR1 and CDR2 from the germline V gene are ENHRY and SYGVKD. V was pared by 3 bases and J by 7 bases, with 12 bases between. The CDR3 is CAISDQGHGTQYF. As DNA, the CDR3 is TGTGCCATCAGTGACCAGGGACATGGGACCCAGTACTTC.

As regards this clonotype: A read error may explain this, as a much larger clone is one base away. The chain uses TRBV6-1 and TRBJ1-1; D gene uncertain. CDR1 is MNHNS and CDR2 is SASEGT in the germline V gene. The length of the CDR3 is 13 residues. Trimming removed 8 bases from V and 6 bases from J, with 16 bases in between. The DNA for the CDR3 is TGTGCCAGCCGGTTAGTCATAGGCTCTGAAGCTTTCTTT. It encodes CASRLVIGSEAFF.

This clonotype was seen at least ten times. In nucleotides, the CDR3 is TGTGCCAGCAGCGTAGGAGCTAGCCGGGAGACCCAGTACTTC. Protein product: CASSVGASRETQYF. V gene TRBV9 combines with J gene TRBJ2-5; D may be TRBD2 (5 bases). Trimming shortened V by 0 bases and J by 5 bases, and 11 bases separated the two germline ends. Germline CDR1 reads SGDLS; CDR2 reads YYNGEE. The CDR3 covers 14 residues.

This clonotype was seen more than once but under ten times. The chain employs TRBV5-4 and TRBJ2-4; TRBD2 matches at 14 bases. Germline values: CDR1 SGHNT, CDR2 YYREEE (reference sequence). The CDR3 runs to 17 residues. V shed 4 bases, J shed 1 base, and the junction held 4 bases outside the gene matches. The CDR3, as DNA: TGTGCCAGCAGCCGGGGACTAGCGGGAGACGCCAAAAACATTCAGTACTTC. Translated, it gives CASSRGLAGDAKNIQYF.

This clonotype was observed at least ten times. The chain couples TRBV27 to TRBJ1-1; weak D call: TRBD1 (6 bases). There are 18 residues in the CDR3. CDR1 MNHEY and CDR2 SMNVEV come from the germline V gene (reference sequence). Trimming removed 3 bases from V and 1 base from J, with 21 bases in between. CDR3 residues: CASSFRKGGGGPNTEAFF. The CDR3 nucleotides are TGTGCCAGCAGTTTTAGGAAAGGGGGGGGAGGACCGAACACTGAAGCTTTCTTT.

This clonotype was counted ten times or more. The genes are TRBV19 and TRBJ2-1, with D maybe TRBD1 (7 bases). The CDR3 is made up of 15 amino acids. CDR1 and CDR2 (germline): LNHDA, SQIVND (reference sequence). V shed 3 bases and J shed 2 bases, with 11 bases lying between them. CDR3 in amino acids: CASSMGGQTYNEQFF. DNA for the CDR3: TGTGCCAGTAGTATGGGGGGACAGACCTACAATGAGCAGTTCTTC.

Points on this clonotype: A far larger clone is one nucleotide away, so this likely arose from a read error. The rearrangement joins TRBV12-3 or TRBV12-4 to TRBJ2-7, with D perhaps TRBD1 (8 bases). CDR3 length: 18 residues. The V and J ends lost 6 bases and 7 bases respectively, with 31 bases between them. The CDR3 spells CASSWTGKTSLDVNEQYF. The CDR3 nucleotides are TGTGCCAGCAGCTGGACAGGGAAGACTAGCCTTGACGTCAATGAGCAGTACTTC.

Ten or more counts support this clonotype. The rearrangement joins TRBV4-2 to TRBJ2-1, with D maybe TRBD2 (6 bases). The CDR3 length is 13 residues. V lost 3 bases and J 8 bases, leaving 11 bases between the germline ends. CDR1 and CDR2 (germline): LGHNA, YNFKEQ. The CDR3 here is CASSHTGGDEQFF. The CDR3 nucleotides are TGTGCCAGCAGCCACACCGGAGGGGATGAGCAGTTCTTC.

The chain combines TRBV9 with TRBJ2-3; D is possibly TRBD2 (5 bases). Trimming removed 0 bases from V and 3 bases from J, with 8 bases in between. The CDR3 length is 14 residues. Germline V lookup: CDR1 SGDLS, CDR2 YYNGEE. The CDR3 loop is CASSVAGMTDTQYF. CDR3 DNA sequence: TGTGCCAGCAGCGTAGCGGGGATGACAGATACGCAGTATTTT.

This clonotype was recorded at least ten times. The chain links TRBV6-2 or TRBV6-3 to TRBJ2-5; D is unresolved. Trimming removed 5 bases at V and 4 bases at J, with 11 bases between. CDR1 MNHEY and CDR2 SVGEGT come from the germline V gene. The CDR3 covers 13 residues. The CDR3 DNA is TGTGCCAGCAGTCTGCGCCCCGCAGAGACCCAGTACTTC. Translation: CASSLRPAETQYF.

This clonotype turned up a few times. A much larger clonotype is one base distant, so this may be a read error. This chain uses TRBV6-5 with TRBJ1-2; D might be TRBD1 (6 bases). CDR1 is MNHEY and CDR2 is SVGAGI in the germline V gene. The CDR3 length is 15 residues. CDR3 residues: CANSYSAGAHYGYTF. The CDR3 coding sequence is TGTGCCAACAGTTACTCGGCAGGGGCCCACTATGGCTACACCTTC.

This clonotype was observed many times. CDR3 DNA: TGTGCCAGCAGTTTGGGTCAGCCCCAGCATTTT. Its protein is CASSLGQPQHF. This chain joins TRBV28 and TRBJ1-5; D is undetermined. V lost 3 bases, J lost 6 bases, and 3 bases lay in between. The CDR3 is made up of 11 amino acids. Germline CDR1 MDHEN, CDR2 SYDVKM.

This clonotype was observed at least ten times. The J gene is TRBJ1-1, the V gene TRBV3-1, with TRBD1 matching 7 bases. Germline V lookup: CDR1 LGHDT, CDR2 YNNKEL (reference sequence). J was trimmed by 6 bases and V by 1 base; bases with no gene match: 5. There are 14 residues in the CDR3. The CDR3 DNA sequence: TGTGCCAGCAGCCAAGGCCTCAGGGGGTCTGAAGCTTTCTTT. Protein product: CASSQGLRGSEAFF.

This clonotype was observed at least ten times. The chain has TRBV28 and TRBJ2-3, with 9 bases aligning to TRBD1. CDR3 length: 13 residues. Germline CDR1 and CDR2: MDHEN and SYDVKM. The V and J ends lost 11 bases and 4 bases, in that order; junction bases with no gene match: 7. CDR3 amino acids: CACRDRAADTQYF. DNA of the CDR3: TGTGCCTGCCGGGACAGGGCGGCAGATACGCAGTATTTT. The variable domain in full, completed from reference TRBV28 and TRBJ2-3, reads DVKVTQSSRYLVKRTGEKVFLECVQDMDHENMFWYRQDPGLGLRLIYFSYDVKMKEKGDIPEGYSVSREKKERFSLILESASTNQTSMYLCACRDRAADTQYFGPGTRLTVL.